These T cell receptor beta chains were read from a single sample in a study of T cell responses to AZD1222 COVID-19 vaccine. Assay: immunoSEQ multiplex PCR; the TCRdb copy retains only in-frame clones and omits some. In the table there are tens of thousands of clones, roughly 89% of which are singletons. The specimen was peripheral blood, collected 28 days after the second AZD1222 dose. These receptor sequences come from an adult who received the AZD1222 COVID-19 vaccine. Both conserved end residues are part of each CDR3. The D gene is left open where the match is weak. Some rows mark clone size as missing; the rest say once, few, many or name a class of expanded clone.

d_call: .; clone_size: .; v_call: TRBV19; j_call: TRBJ2-2; cdr3_aa: CASSIGGANTGELFF; cdr3_nt: TGTGCCAGTAGTATTGGGGGCGCGAACACCGGGGAGCTGTTTTTT
d_call: TRBD2; clone_size: .; v_call: TRBV18; j_call: TRBJ2-7; cdr3_aa: CASSQPGSGGEQYF; cdr3_nt: TGTGCCAGCTCACAACCGGGATCGGGGGGCGAGCAGTACTTC
d_call: .; clone_size: once; v_call: TRBV5-4; j_call: TRBJ1-2; cdr3_aa: CATLGTSNYGYTF; cdr3_nt: TGTGCCACCCTTGGGACCTCTAACTATGGCTACACCTTC
d_call: .; clone_size: once; v_call: TRBV6-2/TRBV6-3; j_call: TRBJ1-4; cdr3_aa: CASSYLREKLFF; cdr3_nt: TGTGCCAGCAGTTACCTCAGGGAAAAACTGTTTTTT
d_call: TRBD1; clone_size: .; v_call: TRBV5-8; j_call: TRBJ2-6; cdr3_aa: CASSFRGPGANVLTF; cdr3_nt: TGTGCCAGCAGCTTTAGGGGGCCAGGGGCCAACGTCCTGACTTTC
d_call: .; clone_size: .; v_call: TRBV19; j_call: TRBJ1-4; cdr3_aa: CASSITWRPNEKLFF; cdr3_nt: TGTGCCAGTAGTATAACTTGGAGGCCTAATGAAAAACTGTTTTTT
d_call: .; clone_size: once; v_call: TRBV18; j_call: TRBJ2-5; cdr3_aa: CASSPGRETQYF; cdr3_nt: TGTGCCAGCTCACCAGGAAGGGAGACCCAGTACTTC
d_call: .; clone_size: once; v_call: TRBV30; j_call: TRBJ1-6; cdr3_aa: CAWTLGGRGSPLHF; cdr3_nt: TGTGCCTGGACCCTGGGGGGGAGAGGATCACCCCTCCACTTT
d_call: .; clone_size: .; v_call: TRBV6-5; j_call: TRBJ2-5; cdr3_aa: CASSYSIPLQETQYF; cdr3_nt: TGTGCCAGCAGTTACTCGATACCCCTACAAGAGACCCAGTACTTC
d_call: TRBD1; clone_size: .; v_call: TRBV24-1; j_call: TRBJ2-1; cdr3_aa: CATSDLQGQGAYEQFF; cdr3_nt: TGTGCCACCAGTGATTTGCAGGGACAGGGGGCCTATGAGCAGTTCTTC
d_call: TRBD1; clone_size: .; v_call: TRBV6-5; j_call: TRBJ1-2; cdr3_aa: CASSSGTEYGYTF; cdr3_nt: TGTGCCAGCAGTAGCGGGACAGAGTATGGCTACACCTTC
d_call: .; clone_size: .; v_call: TRBV6-5; j_call: TRBJ1-6; cdr3_aa: CASTHGQGPNSPLHF; cdr3_nt: TGTGCCAGCACCCATGGGCAGGGTCCTAATTCACCCCTCCACTTT
d_call: TRBD1; clone_size: .; v_call: TRBV6-2/TRBV6-3; j_call: TRBJ1-2; cdr3_aa: CASSYSFSGNRGINYGYTF; cdr3_nt: TGTGCCAGCAGTTACTCCTTCTCCGGAAACAGGGGAATCAACTATGGCTACACCTTC
d_call: .; clone_size: .; v_call: TRBV7-3; j_call: TRBJ2-2; cdr3_aa: CASSGVNTGELFF; cdr3_nt: TGTGCCAGCAGTGGAGTCAACACCGGGGAGCTGTTTTTT
d_call: .; clone_size: .; v_call: TRBV6-5; j_call: TRBJ2-3; cdr3_aa: CASFQRPDSDTQYF; cdr3_nt: TGTGCCAGCTTCCAGCGGCCGGACTCAGATACGCAGTATTTT
d_call: .; clone_size: few; v_call: TRBV11-3; j_call: TRBJ2-1; cdr3_aa: CASSLGGLFYNEQFF; cdr3_nt: TGTGCCAGCAGCTTAGGGGGGCTTTTCTACAATGAGCAGTTCTTC
d_call: .; clone_size: .; v_call: TRBV15; j_call: TRBJ2-2; cdr3_aa: CATSRDPVQMNTGELFF; cdr3_nt: TGTGCCACCAGCAGAGATCCTGTACAGATGAACACCGGGGAGCTGTTTTTT
d_call: .; clone_size: .; v_call: TRBV7-8; j_call: TRBJ1-1; cdr3_aa: CASSLVGVGTEAFF; cdr3_nt: TGTGCCAGCAGCTTAGTTGGGGTCGGTACTGAAGCTTTCTTT
d_call: .; clone_size: .; v_call: TRBV2; j_call: TRBJ1-2; cdr3_aa: CASSERTVPGPGYTF; cdr3_nt: TGTGCCAGCAGTGAACGGACAGTCCCAGGGCCTGGCTACACCTTC
d_call: .; clone_size: .; v_call: TRBV9; j_call: TRBJ1-1; cdr3_aa: CASSVRVNTEAFF; cdr3_nt: TGTGCCAGCAGCGTAAGGGTGAACACTGAAGCTTTCTTT
d_call: .; clone_size: .; v_call: TRBV6-5; j_call: TRBJ1-1; cdr3_aa: CASSYSTAGTEAFF; cdr3_nt: TGTGCCAGCAGTTACTCGACGGCGGGAACTGAAGCTTTCTTT
d_call: .; clone_size: .; v_call: TRBV29-1; j_call: TRBJ1-2; cdr3_aa: CSVEGPGDYGYTF; cdr3_nt: TGCAGCGTTGAAGGCCCGGGCGACTATGGCTACACCTTC
d_call: .; clone_size: once; v_call: TRBV7-2; j_call: TRBJ2-7; cdr3_aa: CASRLALGSHEQYF; cdr3_nt: TGTGCCAGCAGACTCGCCCTGGGTAGCCACGAGCAGTACTTC
d_call: .; clone_size: few; v_call: TRBV27; j_call: TRBJ1-5; cdr3_aa: CASSLRGNQPQHF; cdr3_nt: TGTGCCAGCAGTTTGAGGGGAAATCAGCCCCAGCATTTT
d_call: .; clone_size: .; v_call: TRBV27; j_call: TRBJ1-6; cdr3_aa: CASGPEGVNSPLHF; cdr3_nt: TGTGCCAGCGGGCCAGAGGGAGTAAACTCACCCCTCCACTTT
d_call: TRBD2; clone_size: .; v_call: TRBV7-9; j_call: TRBJ2-3; cdr3_aa: CASSLTGGGTDTQYF; cdr3_nt: TGTGCCAGCAGCTTAACGGGAGGGGGCACAGATACGCAGTATTTT
d_call: TRBD2; clone_size: .; v_call: TRBV30; j_call: TRBJ2-7; cdr3_aa: CAWRGLAGGITYEQYF; cdr3_nt: TGTGCCTGGAGGGGACTAGCGGGGGGTATTACCTACGAGCAGTACTTC
d_call: TRBD1; clone_size: .; v_call: TRBV5-1; j_call: TRBJ2-5; cdr3_aa: CASSSLDRGWGETQYF; cdr3_nt: TGCGCCAGCAGCTCCTTGGACAGGGGGTGGGGAGAGACCCAGTACTTC
d_call: .; clone_size: .; v_call: TRBV25-1; j_call: TRBJ1-6; cdr3_aa: CASSEGGYHSPLHF; cdr3_nt: TGTGCCAGCAGTGAAGGGGGATACCATTCACCCCTCCACTTT
d_call: .; clone_size: .; v_call: TRBV6-5; j_call: TRBJ1-2; cdr3_aa: CASSSTGIYGYTF; cdr3_nt: TGTGCCAGCAGTTCCACAGGGATCTATGGCTACACCTTC
d_call: .; clone_size: hyperexpanded; v_call: TRBV28; j_call: TRBJ1-6; cdr3_aa: CASSLWGYSPLHF; cdr3_nt: TGTGCCAGCAGTTTATGGGGGTATTCACCCCTCCACTTT
d_call: .; clone_size: .; v_call: TRBV28; j_call: TRBJ2-7; cdr3_aa: CASRSMGAWYEQYF; cdr3_nt: TGTGCCAGCAGATCAATGGGGGCTTGGTACGAGCAGTACTTC
d_call: .; clone_size: .; v_call: TRBV7-9; j_call: TRBJ2-2; cdr3_aa: CASSLAFRVVDTGELFF; cdr3_nt: TGTGCCAGCAGCTTAGCGTTCAGGGTAGTGGACACCGGGGAGCTGTTTTTT
d_call: TRBD2; clone_size: .; v_call: TRBV4-1; j_call: TRBJ2-3; cdr3_aa: CASSPRDYSTDTQYF; cdr3_nt: TGCGCCAGCAGCCCCCGGGACTACAGCACAGATACGCAGTATTTT
d_call: TRBD2; clone_size: .; v_call: TRBV6-5; j_call: TRBJ2-7; cdr3_aa: CASSSRLAGGTYEQYF; cdr3_nt: TGTGCCAGCAGTTCCCGACTAGCGGGGGGGACCTACGAGCAGTACTTC
d_call: TRBD2; clone_size: .; v_call: TRBV3-1/TRBV3-2; j_call: TRBJ2-2; cdr3_aa: CASSREMRGGPPF; cdr3_nt: TGTGCCAGCAGCCGCGAGATGCGGGGGGGCCCCCCTTTT
d_call: TRBD2; clone_size: .; v_call: TRBV9; j_call: TRBJ2-5; cdr3_aa: CASSRVLAGAGETQYF; cdr3_nt: TGTGCCAGCAGCCGCGTATTAGCGGGGGCGGGAGAGACCCAGTACTTC
d_call: .; clone_size: .; v_call: TRBV7-9; j_call: TRBJ1-5; cdr3_aa: CASSPNSNQPQHF; cdr3_nt: TGTGCCAGCAGCCCAAACAGCAATCAGCCCCAGCATTTT
d_call: .; clone_size: .; v_call: TRBV3-1/TRBV3-2; j_call: TRBJ1-3; cdr3_aa: CASSPPRRTAPGNTIYF; cdr3_nt: TGTGCCAGCAGCCCGCCAAGAAGGACAGCCCCTGGAAACACCATATATTTT
d_call: TRBD2; clone_size: .; v_call: TRBV11-3; j_call: TRBJ2-1; cdr3_aa: CASSLGLAGNYNEQFF; cdr3_nt: TGTGCCAGCAGCTTGGGACTAGCGGGAAATTACAATGAGCAGTTCTTC
d_call: .; clone_size: .; v_call: TRBV15; j_call: TRBJ1-5; cdr3_aa: CATSQMGQPQHF; cdr3_nt: TGTGCCACCAGCCAGATGGGTCAGCCCCAGCATTTT
d_call: .; clone_size: .; v_call: TRBV5-1; j_call: TRBJ2-7; cdr3_aa: CASSLGIQDEQYF; cdr3_nt: TGCGCCAGCAGCTTGGGAATTCAGGACGAGCAGTACTTC
d_call: .; clone_size: .; v_call: TRBV7-8; j_call: TRBJ1-1; cdr3_aa: CASSLDRKNTEAFF; cdr3_nt: TGTGCCAGCAGCTTAGATCGGAAGAACACTGAAGCTTTCTTT
d_call: .; clone_size: few; v_call: TRBV27; j_call: TRBJ2-1; cdr3_aa: CASSLSHRNEQFF; cdr3_nt: TGTGCCAGCAGTTTAAGCCACCGCAATGAGCAGTTCTTC
d_call: .; clone_size: .; v_call: TRBV28; j_call: TRBJ2-5; cdr3_aa: CASSPNSGVGETQYF; cdr3_nt: TGTGCCAGCAGCCCTAATTCAGGGGTCGGGGAGACCCAGTACTTC
d_call: TRBD1; clone_size: .; v_call: TRBV28; j_call: TRBJ2-7; cdr3_aa: CASSSPLPGQGSYEQYF; cdr3_nt: TGTGCCAGCAGTTCACCCCTCCCGGGACAGGGCTCCTACGAGCAGTACTTC
d_call: .; clone_size: .; v_call: TRBV5-8; j_call: TRBJ1-1; cdr3_aa: CASSLVWQTRGAFF; cdr3_nt: TGTGCCAGCAGCTTGGTTTGGCAAACCCGGGGGGCTTTCTTT
d_call: TRBD1; clone_size: many; v_call: TRBV25-1; j_call: TRBJ1-6; cdr3_aa: CASSPGQGGSPLHF; cdr3_nt: TGTGCCAGCAGTCCGGGACAGGGAGGATCACCCCTCCACTTT
d_call: TRBD2; clone_size: .; v_call: TRBV6-5; j_call: TRBJ2-1; cdr3_aa: CASTLAGAVDEQFF; cdr3_nt: TGTGCCAGCACGTTAGCGGGAGCGGTCGATGAGCAGTTCTTC
d_call: TRBD1; clone_size: once; v_call: TRBV29-1; j_call: TRBJ2-2; cdr3_aa: CSVGGDRDTGELFF; cdr3_nt: TGCAGCGTGGGCGGGGACAGGGACACCGGGGAGCTGTTTTTT
d_call: TRBD2; clone_size: .; v_call: TRBV6-4; j_call: TRBJ2-2; cdr3_aa: CASSREGNTGELFF; cdr3_nt: TGTGCCAGCAGTAGGGAGGGGAACACCGGGGAGCTGTTTTTT
d_call: .; clone_size: .; v_call: TRBV5-4; j_call: TRBJ1-2; cdr3_aa: CASSRDTFGYTF; cdr3_nt: TGTGCCAGCAGCCGAGACACGTTTGGCTACACCTTC
d_call: .; clone_size: .; v_call: TRBV18; j_call: TRBJ1-1; cdr3_aa: CASSKGQVNTEAFF; cdr3_nt: TGTGCCAGCTCAAAGGGGCAGGTTAACACTGAAGCTTTCTTT
d_call: .; clone_size: once; v_call: TRBV28; j_call: TRBJ2-7; cdr3_aa: CATQGYEQYF; cdr3_nt: TGTGCCACTCAGGGCTACGAGCAGTACTTC
d_call: .; clone_size: few; v_call: TRBV11-2; j_call: TRBJ2-7; cdr3_aa: CASSLDGRVTEQYF; cdr3_nt: TGTGCCAGCAGCTTAGACGGCAGGGTGACCGAGCAGTACTTC